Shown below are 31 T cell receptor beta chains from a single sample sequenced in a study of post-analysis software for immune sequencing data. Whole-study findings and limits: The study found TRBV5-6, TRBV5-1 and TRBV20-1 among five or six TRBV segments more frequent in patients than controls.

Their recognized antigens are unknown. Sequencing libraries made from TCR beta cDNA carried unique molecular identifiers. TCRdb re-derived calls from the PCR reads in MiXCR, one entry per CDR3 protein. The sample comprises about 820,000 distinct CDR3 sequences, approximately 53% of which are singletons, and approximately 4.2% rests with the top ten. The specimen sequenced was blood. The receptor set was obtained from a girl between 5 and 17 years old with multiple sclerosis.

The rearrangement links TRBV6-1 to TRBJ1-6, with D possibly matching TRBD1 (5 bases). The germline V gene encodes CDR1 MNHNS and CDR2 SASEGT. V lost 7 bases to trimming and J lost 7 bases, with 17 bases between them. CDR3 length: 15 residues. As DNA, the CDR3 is TGTGCCAGCACTCCCGACCGGGGGAACAATTCACCCCTCCACTTT. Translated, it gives CASTPDRGNNSPLHF.

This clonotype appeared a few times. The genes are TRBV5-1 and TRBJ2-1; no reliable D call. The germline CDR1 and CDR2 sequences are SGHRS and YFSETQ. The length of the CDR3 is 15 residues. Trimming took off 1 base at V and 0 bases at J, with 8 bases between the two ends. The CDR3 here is CASSLLYSSYNEQFF. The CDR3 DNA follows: TGCGCCAGCAGCTTGCTATACAGCTCCTACAATGAGCAGTTCTTC.

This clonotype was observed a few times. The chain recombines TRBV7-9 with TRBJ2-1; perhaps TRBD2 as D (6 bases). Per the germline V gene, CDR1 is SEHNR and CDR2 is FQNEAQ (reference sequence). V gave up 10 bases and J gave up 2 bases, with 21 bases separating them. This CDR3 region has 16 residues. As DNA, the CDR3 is TGTGCCATAAACCTGGGGAGGACTCAGACCTACAATGAGCAGTTCTTC. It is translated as CAINLGRTQTYNEQFF. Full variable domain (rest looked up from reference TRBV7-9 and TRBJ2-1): DTGVSQNPRHKITKRGQNVTFRCDPISEHNRLYWYRQTLGQGPEFLTYFQNEAQLEKSRLLSDRFSAERPKGSFSTLEIQRTEQGDSAMYLCAINLGRTQTYNEQFFGPGTRLTVL.

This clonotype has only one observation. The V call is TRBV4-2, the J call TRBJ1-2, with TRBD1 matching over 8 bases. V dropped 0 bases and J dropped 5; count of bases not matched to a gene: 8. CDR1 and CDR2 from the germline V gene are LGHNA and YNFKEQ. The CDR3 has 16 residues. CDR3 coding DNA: TGTGCCAGCAGCCAAGACCAGGGGGCACTAGCATATGGCTACACCTTC. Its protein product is CASSQDQGALAYGYTF.

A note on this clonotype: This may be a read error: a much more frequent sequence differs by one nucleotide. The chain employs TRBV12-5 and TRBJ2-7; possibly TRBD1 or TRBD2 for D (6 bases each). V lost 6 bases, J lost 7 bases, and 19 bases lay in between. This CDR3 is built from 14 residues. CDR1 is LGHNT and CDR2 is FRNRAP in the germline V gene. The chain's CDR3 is CASGGGPTGYEQYF. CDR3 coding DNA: TGTGCTAGTGGCGGGGGCCCAACAGGGTATGAGCAGTACTTC.

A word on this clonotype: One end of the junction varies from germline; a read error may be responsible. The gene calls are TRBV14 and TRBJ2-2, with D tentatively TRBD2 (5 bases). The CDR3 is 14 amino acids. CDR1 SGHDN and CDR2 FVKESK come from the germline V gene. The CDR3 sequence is CASSQDASTGERFF. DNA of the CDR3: TGTGCCAGCAGCCAAGATGCGAGCACCGGGGAGCGGTTTTTT.

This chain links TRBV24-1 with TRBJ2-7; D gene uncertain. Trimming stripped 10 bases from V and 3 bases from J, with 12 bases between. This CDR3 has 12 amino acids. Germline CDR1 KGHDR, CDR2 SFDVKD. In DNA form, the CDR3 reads TGTGCCACACCGGGTCAGTACTACGAGCAGTACTTC. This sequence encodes CATPGQYYEQYF.

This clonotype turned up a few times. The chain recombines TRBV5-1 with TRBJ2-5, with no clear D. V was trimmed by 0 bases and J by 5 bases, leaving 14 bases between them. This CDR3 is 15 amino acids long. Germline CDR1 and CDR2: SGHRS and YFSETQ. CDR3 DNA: TGCGCCAGCAGCTTGGGAGGCCTTTTTGGGGAGACCCAGTACTTC. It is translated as CASSLGGLFGETQYF.

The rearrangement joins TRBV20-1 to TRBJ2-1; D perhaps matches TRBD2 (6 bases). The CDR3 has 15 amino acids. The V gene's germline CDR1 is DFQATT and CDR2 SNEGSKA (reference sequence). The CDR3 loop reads CSRGAAGSIYNEQFF. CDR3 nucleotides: TGCAGCCGCGGGGCGGCGGGGAGCATCTACAATGAGCAGTTCTTC.

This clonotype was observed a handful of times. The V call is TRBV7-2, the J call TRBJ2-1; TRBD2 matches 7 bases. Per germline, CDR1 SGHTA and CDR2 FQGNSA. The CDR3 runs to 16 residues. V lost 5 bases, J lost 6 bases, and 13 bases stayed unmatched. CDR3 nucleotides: TGTGCCAGCAGCCCTAGGGCTAGCGGAAAATTCAATGAGCAGTTCTTC. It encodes CASSPRASGKFNEQFF. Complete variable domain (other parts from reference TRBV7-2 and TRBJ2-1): GAGVSQSPSNKVTEKGKDVELRCDPISGHTALYWYRQSLGQGLEFLIYFQGNSAPDKSGLPSDRFSAERTGGSVSTLTIQRTQQEDSAVYLCASSPRASGKFNEQFFGPGTRLTVL.

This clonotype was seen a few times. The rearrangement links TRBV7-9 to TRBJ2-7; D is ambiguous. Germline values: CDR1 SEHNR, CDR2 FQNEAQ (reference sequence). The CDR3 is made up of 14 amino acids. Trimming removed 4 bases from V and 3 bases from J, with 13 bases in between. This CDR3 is CASSSYRANYEQYF. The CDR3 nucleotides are TGTGCCAGCAGCTCGTATAGGGCGAACTACGAGCAGTACTTC.

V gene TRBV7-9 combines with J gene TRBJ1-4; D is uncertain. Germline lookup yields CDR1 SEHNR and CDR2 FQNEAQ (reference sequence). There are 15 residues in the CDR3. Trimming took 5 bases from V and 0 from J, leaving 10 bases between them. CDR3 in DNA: TGTGCCAGCAGCACCCGACAACCAACTAATGAAAAACTGTTTTTT. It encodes CASSTRQPTNEKLFF.

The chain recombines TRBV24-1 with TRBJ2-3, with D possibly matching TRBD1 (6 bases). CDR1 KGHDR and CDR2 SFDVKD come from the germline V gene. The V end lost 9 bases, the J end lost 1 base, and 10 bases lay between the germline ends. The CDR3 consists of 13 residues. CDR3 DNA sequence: TGTGCCACCTCAGGGGCAGGCACAGATACGCAGTATTTT. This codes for CATSGAGTDTQYF.

The CDR3 coding sequence is TGTGCCACCAGCAACCCCGGGACAAAGCCTCACTACGAGCAGTACTTC. Its protein product is CATSNPGTKPHYEQYF. The chain carries TRBV15 and TRBJ2-7; weak D call: TRBD1 (6 bases). Trimming took 4 bases from V and 3 from J, leaving 19 bases between them. The CDR3 totals 16 residues. The germline V gene encodes CDR1 LNHNV and CDR2 YYDKDF (reference sequence).

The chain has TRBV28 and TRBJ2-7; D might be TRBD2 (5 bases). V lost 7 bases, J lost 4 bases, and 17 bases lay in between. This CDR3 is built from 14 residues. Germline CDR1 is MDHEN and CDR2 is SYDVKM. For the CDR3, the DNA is TGTGCCAGCACCACGGAGGCGGCGGCGTACGAGCAGTACTTC. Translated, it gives CASTTEAAAYEQYF. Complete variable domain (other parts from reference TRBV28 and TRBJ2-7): DVKVTQSSRYLVKRTGEKVFLECVQDMDHENMFWYRQDPGLGLRLIYFSYDVKMKEKGDIPEGYSVSREKKERFSLILESASTNQTSMYLCASTTEAAAYEQYFGPGTRLTVT.

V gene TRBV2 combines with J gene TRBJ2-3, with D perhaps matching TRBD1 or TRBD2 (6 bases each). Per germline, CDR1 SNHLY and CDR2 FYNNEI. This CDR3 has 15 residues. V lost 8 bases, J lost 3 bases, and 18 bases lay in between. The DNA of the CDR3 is TGTGCCAGCTTGGATCGTTGGGGGGCGACAGATACGCAGTATTTT. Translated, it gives CASLDRWGATDTQYF.

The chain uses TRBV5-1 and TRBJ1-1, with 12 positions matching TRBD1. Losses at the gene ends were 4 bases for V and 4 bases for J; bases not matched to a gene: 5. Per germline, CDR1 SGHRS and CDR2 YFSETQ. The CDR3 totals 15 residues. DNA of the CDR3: TGCGCCAGCAGCCGGGACAGGGGGCACGGCACTGAAGCTTTCTTT. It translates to CASSRDRGHGTEAFF.

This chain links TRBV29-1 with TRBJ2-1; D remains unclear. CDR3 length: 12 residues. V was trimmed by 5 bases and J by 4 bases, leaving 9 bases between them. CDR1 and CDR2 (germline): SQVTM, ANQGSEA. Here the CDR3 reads CSVPPEYNEQFF. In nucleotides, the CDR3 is TGCAGCGTTCCTCCCGAATACAATGAGCAGTTCTTC.

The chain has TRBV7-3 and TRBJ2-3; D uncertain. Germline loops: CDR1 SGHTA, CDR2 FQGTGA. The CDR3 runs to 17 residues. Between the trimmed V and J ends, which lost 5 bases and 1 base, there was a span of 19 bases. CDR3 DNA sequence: TGTGCCAGCAGCCCCGGTTACGCAATCGGCGGCACAGATACGCAGTATTTT. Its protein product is CASSPGYAIGGTDTQYF. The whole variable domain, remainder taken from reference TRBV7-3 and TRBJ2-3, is GAGVSQTPSNKVTEKGKYVELRCDPISGHTALYWYRQSLGQGPEFLIYFQGTGAADDSGLPNDRFFAVRPEGSVSTLKIQRTERGDSAVYLCASSPGYAIGGTDTQYFGPGTRLTVL.

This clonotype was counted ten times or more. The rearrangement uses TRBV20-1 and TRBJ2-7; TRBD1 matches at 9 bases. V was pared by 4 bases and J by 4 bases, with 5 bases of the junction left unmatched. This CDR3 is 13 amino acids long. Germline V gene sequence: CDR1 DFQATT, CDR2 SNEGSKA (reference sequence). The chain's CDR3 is CSATGQGLYEQYF. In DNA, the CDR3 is TGCAGTGCTACGGGACAGGGATTGTACGAGCAGTACTTC.

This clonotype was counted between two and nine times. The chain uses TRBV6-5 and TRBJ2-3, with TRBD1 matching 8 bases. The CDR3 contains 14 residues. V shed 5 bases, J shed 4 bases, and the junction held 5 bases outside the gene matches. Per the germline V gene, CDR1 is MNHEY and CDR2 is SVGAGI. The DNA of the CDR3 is TGTGCCAGCAGTACCACAGGGGGTCCAGATACGCAGTATTTT. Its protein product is CASSTTGGPDTQYF.

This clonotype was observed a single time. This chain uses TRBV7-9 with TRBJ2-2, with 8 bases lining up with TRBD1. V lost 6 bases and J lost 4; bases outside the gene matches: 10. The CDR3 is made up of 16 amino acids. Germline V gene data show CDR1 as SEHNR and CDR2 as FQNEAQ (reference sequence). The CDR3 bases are TGTGCCAGCAGTTACCCGCGGCAGGGGGCCACCGGGGAGCTGTTTTTT. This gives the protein CASSYPRQGATGELFF.

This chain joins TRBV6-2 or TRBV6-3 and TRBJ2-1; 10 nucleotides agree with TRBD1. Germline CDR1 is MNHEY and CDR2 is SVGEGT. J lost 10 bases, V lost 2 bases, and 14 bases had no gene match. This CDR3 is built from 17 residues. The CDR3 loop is CASSYPMPGQGHEEQFF. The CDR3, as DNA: TGTGCCAGCAGTTACCCCATGCCGGGACAGGGGCACGAGGAGCAGTTCTTC.

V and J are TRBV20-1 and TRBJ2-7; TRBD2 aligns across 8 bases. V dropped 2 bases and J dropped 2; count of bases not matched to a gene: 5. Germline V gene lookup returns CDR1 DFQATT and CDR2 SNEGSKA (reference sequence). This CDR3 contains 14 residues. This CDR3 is CSARISGVPYEQYF. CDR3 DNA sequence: TGCAGTGCTAGAATTAGCGGGGTCCCCTACGAGCAGTACTTC.

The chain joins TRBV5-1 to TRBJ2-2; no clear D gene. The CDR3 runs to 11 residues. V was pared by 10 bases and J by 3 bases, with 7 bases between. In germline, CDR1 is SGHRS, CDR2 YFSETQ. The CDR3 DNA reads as TGCGCCGGCCGGGACACCGGGGAGCTGTTTTTT. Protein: CAGRDTGELFF.

The CDR3 spells CASSSAPGTINIQYF. CDR3 bases: TGTGCCAGCAGCTCGGCCCCCGGGACTATAAACATTCAGTACTTC. The chain employs TRBV7-8 and TRBJ2-4; 7 bases match TRBD2. CDR3 size: 15 residues. Germline V gene sequence: CDR1 SGHVS, CDR2 FQNEAQ. V was pared by 4 bases and J by 6 bases, with 9 bases of the junction left unmatched.

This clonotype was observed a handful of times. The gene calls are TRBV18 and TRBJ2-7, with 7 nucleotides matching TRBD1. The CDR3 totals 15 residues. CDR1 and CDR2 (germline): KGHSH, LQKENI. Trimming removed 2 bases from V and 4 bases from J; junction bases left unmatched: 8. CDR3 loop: CASSPITGDMYEQYF. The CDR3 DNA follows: TGTGCCAGCTCACCAATAACAGGGGATATGTACGAGCAGTACTTC. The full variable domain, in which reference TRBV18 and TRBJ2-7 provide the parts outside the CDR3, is NAGVMQNPRHLVRRRGQEARLRCSPMKGHSHVYWYRQLPEEGLKFMVYLQKENIIDESGMPKERFSAEFPKEGPSILRIQQVVRGDSAAYFCASSPITGDMYEQYFGPGTRLTVT.

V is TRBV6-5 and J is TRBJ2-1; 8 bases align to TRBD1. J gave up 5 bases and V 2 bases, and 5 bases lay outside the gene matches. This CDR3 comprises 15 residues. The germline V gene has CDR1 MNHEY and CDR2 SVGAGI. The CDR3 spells CASSYHGQGHNEQFF. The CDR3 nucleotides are TGTGCCAGCAGTTACCACGGACAGGGTCACAATGAGCAGTTCTTC.

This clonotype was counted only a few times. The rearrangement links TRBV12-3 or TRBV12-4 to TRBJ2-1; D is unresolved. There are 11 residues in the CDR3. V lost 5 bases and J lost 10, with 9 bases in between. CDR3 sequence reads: CASSRYPEQFF. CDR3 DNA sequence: TGTGCCAGCAGTCGTTACCCCGAGCAGTTCTTC.

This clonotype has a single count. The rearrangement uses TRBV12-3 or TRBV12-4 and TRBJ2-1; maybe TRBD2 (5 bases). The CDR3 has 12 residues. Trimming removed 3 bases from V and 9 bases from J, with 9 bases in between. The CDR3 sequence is CASSFPGIEQFF. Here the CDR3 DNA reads TGTGCCAGCAGTTTTCCCGGGATTGAGCAGTTCTTC.

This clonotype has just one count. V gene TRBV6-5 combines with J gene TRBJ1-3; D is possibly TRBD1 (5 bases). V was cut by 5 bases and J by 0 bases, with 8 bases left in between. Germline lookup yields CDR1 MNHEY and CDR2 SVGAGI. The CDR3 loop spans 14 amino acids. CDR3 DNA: TGTGCCAGCAGTCACAGGCCCTCTGGAAACACCATATATTTT. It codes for CASSHRPSGNTIYF.